This T cell receptor beta chain was recovered during a study of human T cells and chemical hapten exposure. The overall study: Donors were sensitized with 2% DPC on the upper inner arm. The study's findings and limits: PT1 expanded TCR numbers rose with patch test score. Significantly more large CDR3 similarity clusters arose among expanded TCRs than among controls.

This clonotype was observed at least ten times. Its antigen is not identified. Time point in this sample: patch test 1, 2 weeks after DPC sensitization. Treatment given: therapeutic diphenylcyclopropenone sensitization with weekly scalp DPC. MiXCR was run by TCRdb on the RACE reads, yielding one entry per CDR3 protein. The sample includes 75,000 to 90,000 distinct CDR3 sequences, roughly 7.2% seen only once; the top ten take roughly 1.6%. Deletions cut 8 bases from V and 0 bases from J, with 22 bases between. The germline V gene encodes CDR1 DFQATT and CDR2 SNEGSKA (reference sequence). CDR3 length: 16 residues.

This receptor was taken from a woman in her thirties with alopecia areata. Some clones in this sample may be carry-over from other donors' samples. The sequenced sample was whole blood, obtained in connection with sensitization to the hapten diphenylcyclopropenone (DPC). The chain carries TRBV20-1 and TRBJ1-1; no clear D. Here the CDR3 DNA reads TGCAGTACCCTGGGGTTTGACATCGCGATGAACACTGAAGCTTTCTTT. It translates to CSTLGFDIAMNTEAFF.